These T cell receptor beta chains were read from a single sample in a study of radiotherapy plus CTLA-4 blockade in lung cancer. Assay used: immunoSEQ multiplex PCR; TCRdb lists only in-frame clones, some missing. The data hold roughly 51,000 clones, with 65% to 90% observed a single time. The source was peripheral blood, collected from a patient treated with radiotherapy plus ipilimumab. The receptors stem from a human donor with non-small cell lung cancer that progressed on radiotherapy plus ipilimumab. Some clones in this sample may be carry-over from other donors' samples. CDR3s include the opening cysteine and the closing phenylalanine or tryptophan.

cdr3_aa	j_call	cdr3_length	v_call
CASSTLDTGLITGELFF	TRBJ2-2	17	TRBV28
CASSLGTGPQETQYF	TRBJ2-5	15	TRBV5-8
CSVRGSTYEQYF	TRBJ2-7	12	TRBV29-1
CASSLGGLAYEQYF	TRBJ2-7	14	TRBV5-1
CAWTRTDTSTDTQYF	TRBJ2-3	15	TRBV30
CASSPRQGTEAFF	TRBJ1-1	13	TRBV27
CASSSGLNYGYTF	TRBJ1-2	13	TRBV27
CAISVRGTVYEQYF	TRBJ2-7	14	TRBV10-3
CASSGMTGPDEKLFF	TRBJ1-4	15	TRBV25-1
CASSFGSNYGYTF	TRBJ1-2	13	TRBV6-5
CASSQQALAKNIQYF	TRBJ2-4	15	TRBV4-1
CASSLRYPTGRDEQYF	TRBJ2-7	16	TRBV5-6
CASSGPPGLADPYEQYF	TRBJ2-7	17	TRBV19
CATSRDIGLKGEKLFF	TRBJ1-4	16	TRBV15
CASSQDVAGRYQETQYF	TRBJ2-5	17	TRBV4-3
CASSPIQGHVFRYEQYF	TRBJ2-7	17	TRBV11-2